In this sample, the clone carrying this T cell receptor (beta chain) turned up once. From the graft tissue, intraepithelial and lamina propria lymphocytes were released through processing. Method: immunoSEQ multiplex PCR; TCRdb's copy keeps in-frame clones and lacks some. The data hold 15,000 to 20,000 clones, with 83% observed a single time. This record belongs to a study of graft-versus-host responses after intestinal transplantation. Overall study context: Recipients were all induced with anti-thymocyte globulin, then given tacrolimus and steroids for about three years.

The germline V gene encodes CDR1 MNHNS and CDR2 SASEGT. CDR3 length equals 15 residues. Trimming took 8 bases from V and 4 from J; bases not matched to a gene: 14. This receptor was taken from a human patient who received an intestinal transplant, so some T cells may come from the graft donor. Sequencing used ileum tissue, obtained about 600 days after intestinal transplantation. This chain links TRBV6-1 with TRBJ2-7; TRBD2 matches at 7 bases. The CDR3: CASGSQRTSSYEQYF. DNA for the CDR3: TGTGCCAGCGGAAGTCAAAGGACTAGTAGTTACGAGCAGTACTTC.